This passage covers 23 T cell receptor beta chains from one sample sequenced in a study of blood T cell repertoires in COVID-19. The protocol was immunoSEQ multiplex PCR, while the TCRdb copy is restricted to in-frame clones and leaves out a portion. This repertoire shows 55,000 to 65,000 clones, 70% to 85% found once; its top ten account for 4.5% to 7%. The material sequenced was peripheral blood. These receptors originate from a woman in her sixties or seventies with acute or convalescent COVID-19.

This clone was detected only once. The chain combines TRBV29-1 with TRBJ1-1; possible D gene TRBD1, 6 bases. V lost 0 bases to trimming and J lost 0 bases, with 20 bases between them. The CDR3 runs 18 residues. CDR1 and CDR2 from the germline V gene are SQVTM and ANQGSEA. CDR3: CSVEEGAVTGNLNTEAFF. CDR3 nucleotides: TGCAGCGTTGAAGAGGGGGCCGTGACCGGAAACCTGAACACTGAAGCTTTCTTT.

The genes are TRBV9 and TRBJ2-3, with 9 bases lining up with TRBD2. This CDR3 is 15 amino acids long. The junction had 7 bases not matched to a gene; V was cut back by 4 bases and J by 4 bases. Germline-derived CDR1 and CDR2 are SGDLS and YYNGEE. The DNA of the CDR3 is TGTGCCAGCAGCCTACTGGCGGGGGGGCCAGATACGCAGTATTTT. Translating it yields CASSLLAGGPDTQYF.

The gene calls are TRBV12-3 or TRBV12-4 and TRBJ1-1; 7 bases agree with TRBD1. The CDR3 sequence is 13 residues long. With V trimmed by 6 bases and J by 0 bases, 1 base remained unmatched. CDR3 loop: CASSGTVNTEAFF. The CDR3 coding sequence is TGTGCCAGCAGCGGGACAGTGAACACTGAAGCTTTCTTT.

This clone was found a few times. This sequence joins TRBV5-6 and TRBJ2-2; tentative D call: TRBD2 (6 bases). The CDR3 has 16 residues. Germline V gives CDR1 SGHDT, CDR2 YYEEEE. V gave up 3 bases and J gave up 4 bases, with 16 bases separating them. The DNA for the CDR3 is TGTGCCAGCAGCTCGTCCGGGACTTGGACCACCGGGGAGCTGTTTTTT. It is translated as CASSSSGTWTTGELFF.

This rearrangement joins TRBV7-2 to TRBJ1-5; no clear D gene. The V end was cut by 0 bases, the J end by 7 bases, with 16 bases between. The CDR3 runs to 16 residues. CDR1 is SGHTA, CDR2 FQGNSA, per germline. The CDR3 loop reads CASSLAPRAGGQPQHF. The CDR3 DNA sequence: TGTGCCAGCAGCTTAGCTCCGAGGGCCGGAGGGCAGCCCCAGCATTTT.

This clone showed up just a few times. This chain joins TRBV2 and TRBJ2-1; TRBD2 agrees at 9 bases. V lost 6 bases, J lost 3 bases, and 6 bases stayed unmatched. In germline, CDR1 is SNHLY, CDR2 FYNNEI. This CDR3 contains 15 residues. The CDR3 region is CASRAGLASYNEQFF. In DNA, the CDR3 is TGTGCCAGCAGGGCGGGACTAGCAAGCTACAATGAGCAGTTCTTC.

The V gene is TRBV10-2, the J gene TRBJ1-6, with D tentatively TRBD1 (5 bases). The CDR3 is 15 amino acids. V was clipped by 6 bases and J by 7 bases, with 16 bases between them. From germline, CDR1 is WSHSY and CDR2 SAAADI. This chain's CDR3 is CASRAGGGGNSPLHF. The CDR3 DNA sequence: TGCGCCAGCAGGGCGGGCGGGGGAGGAAATTCACCCCTCCACTTT.

The gene calls are TRBV15 and TRBJ1-5; 7 bases are shared with TRBD1. Germline CDR1 LNHNV, CDR2 YYDKDF (reference sequence). The CDR3 is 18 residues long. The ends lost 0 bases at V and 7 bases at J; junction bases unmatched: 15. CDR3 protein: CATSRDPQGGARGQPQHF. The CDR3 coding sequence is TGTGCCACCAGCAGAGATCCCCAGGGGGGCGCCAGAGGACAGCCCCAGCATTTT.

CDR3 region: CASSQDGGQGYEKLFF. The CDR3 nucleotides are TGTGCCAGCAGCCAAGATGGGGGACAGGGGTATGAAAAACTGTTTTTT. The rearrangement links TRBV4-2 to TRBJ1-4; 10 nucleotides agree with TRBD1. CDR1 and CDR2 from the germline V gene are LGHNA and YNFKEQ. The CDR3 runs 16 residues. V was pared by 0 bases and J by 6 bases, with 4 bases of the junction left unmatched.

This sequence joins TRBV15 and TRBJ1-4; D might be TRBD1 (6 bases). Germline V gene data show CDR1 as LNHNV and CDR2 as YYDKDF (reference sequence). The CDR3 consists of 15 residues. Trimming took 0 bases from V and 7 from J, leaving 12 bases between them. CDR3 DNA sequence: TGTGCCACCAGCAGAGAGGCGGCAGGGGTTGAAAAACTGTTTTTT. It yields the protein CATSREAAGVEKLFF.

The gene calls are TRBV10-3 and TRBJ2-3, with D unclear. The CDR3 covers 11 residues. V lost 5 bases and J lost 13, with 13 bases in between. CDR1 and CDR2 (germline): ENHRY, SYGVKD. In DNA, the CDR3 is TGTGCCATCAGTAACCTTAATGAGGAGTATTTT. It codes for CAISNLNEEYF.

This clone was counted once. The rearrangement links TRBV5-1 to TRBJ2-2; 7 bases align to TRBD1. After removal of 4 bases from V and 6 bases from J, the junction contained 9 bases not matched to a gene. CDR3 length: 15 residues. The germline CDR1 and CDR2 sequences are SGHRS and YFSETQ. The CDR3 loop is CASSERTDRAGELFF. CDR3 coding DNA: TGCGCCAGCAGCGAAAGAACCGACAGGGCCGGGGAGCTGTTTTTT.

This clone was seen a single time. The CDR3 bases are TGTGCCAGCAGCGCCTTATCGGGGAATGAGCAGTTCTTC. Translated, it gives CASSALSGNEQFF. The chain has TRBV7-9 and TRBJ2-1; a possible D gene is TRBD2 (5 bases). From germline, CDR1 is SEHNR and CDR2 FQNEAQ (reference sequence). V was clipped by 5 bases and J by 7 bases, with 12 bases between them. The CDR3 runs 13 residues.

V is TRBV7-9 and J is TRBJ1-5, with a weak D call TRBD1 (6 bases). Germline-derived CDR1 and CDR2 are SEHNR and FQNEAQ (reference sequence). CDR3 length: 14 residues. With 1 base removed from V and 8 bases from J, the gap between germline ends came to 12 bases. Written as DNA, the CDR3 is TGTGCCAGCAGCTTAGAGGGTGGGGGCAAGCCCCAGCATTTT. Protein sequence: CASSLEGGGKPQHF.

The rearrangement links TRBV7-2 to TRBJ2-2; 8 nucleotides align to TRBD1. V shed 2 bases, J shed 5 bases, and the junction held 7 bases outside the gene matches. There are 16 residues in the CDR3. Germline V gives CDR1 SGHTA, CDR2 FQGNSA. CDR3 DNA: TGTGCCAGCAGCTTAACCCAGGGGGCCCGGACCGGGGAGCTGTTTTTT. It yields the protein CASSLTQGARTGELFF.

The chain has TRBV5-1 and TRBJ1-4; 7 positions match TRBD1. After removal of 4 bases from V and 5 bases from J, the junction contained 5 bases not matched to a gene. Germline CDR1 SGHRS, CDR2 YFSETQ. The CDR3 totals 14 residues. CDR3 in DNA: TGCGCCAGCAGCGAGGGGGCTCGCAATGAAAAACTGTTTTTT. This codes for CASSEGARNEKLFF.

This clone was picked up one time. This chain links TRBV5-1 with TRBJ2-6; 8 bases agree with TRBD1. The ends lost 4 bases at V and 2 bases at J; junction bases unmatched: 14. Per germline, CDR1 SGHRS and CDR2 YFSETQ. The CDR3 runs to 19 residues. CDR3 sequence: CASSRRTQGAGPGANVLTF. As DNA, the CDR3 is TGCGCCAGCAGCAGACGTACCCAGGGGGCAGGCCCTGGGGCCAACGTCCTGACTTTC. The full variable domain, completed using reference TRBV5-1 and TRBJ2-6, is KAGVTQTPRYLIKTRGQQVTLSCSPISGHRSVSWYQQTPGQGLQFLFEYFSETQRNKGNFPGRFSGRQFSNSRSEMNVSTLELGDSALYLCASSRRTQGAGPGANVLTFGAGSRLTVL.

The sample holds a few counts of this clone. The chain's CDR3 is CASSPTHGNTIYF. As DNA, the CDR3 is TGTGCCAGTAGTCCAACTCATGGAAACACCATATATTTT. The chain carries TRBV19 and TRBJ1-3; D is ambiguous. Trimming stripped 5 bases from V and 3 bases from J, with 8 bases between. From germline, CDR1 is LNHDA and CDR2 SQIVND (reference sequence). This CDR3 has 13 amino acids.

The V gene is TRBV7-8, the J gene TRBJ1-1, with D possibly matching TRBD1 (5 bases). This CDR3 comprises 17 residues. The V end was cut by 5 bases, the J end by 4 bases, with 23 bases between. The V gene's germline CDR1 is SGHVS and CDR2 FQNEAQ. CDR3 loop: CASSLLGEPGGGTEAFF. CDR3 bases: TGTGCCAGCAGCCTCCTCGGGGAGCCGGGGGGAGGCACTGAAGCTTTCTTT.

The V and J genes are TRBV7-2 and TRBJ2-7; 9 nucleotides match TRBD2. CDR1 and CDR2 from the germline V gene are SGHTA and FQGNSA. This CDR3 comprises 17 residues. The ends lost 3 bases at V and 0 bases at J; junction bases unmatched: 9. CDR3 sequence: CASSFKAGGGYSYEQYF. CDR3 nucleotide sequence: TGTGCCAGCAGCTTTAAGGCGGGAGGGGGTTACTCCTACGAGCAGTACTTC.

V is TRBV5-1 and J is TRBJ1-1, with no clear D. The CDR3 is 14 residues long. Per germline, CDR1 SGHRS and CDR2 YFSETQ. Trimming shortened V by 4 bases and J by 5 bases, and 15 bases separated the two germline ends. The CDR3 protein is CASSPDGRGTEAFF. The CDR3 nucleotides are TGCGCCAGCAGCCCGGACGGCCGAGGGACTGAAGCTTTCTTT.

V and J are TRBV7-2 and TRBJ1-5; 7 nucleotides agree with TRBD1. Germline-derived CDR1 and CDR2 are SGHTA and FQGNSA. The junction had 3 bases not matched to a gene; V was cut back by 1 base and J by 3 bases. This CDR3 contains 15 residues. The CDR3 DNA reads TGTGCCAGCAGCTTAGGGGGGACAGCCAATCAGCCCCAGCATTTT. Translating gives CASSLGGTANQPQHF.

The chain links TRBV25-1 to TRBJ2-4, with 10 bases aligning to TRBD1. Germline assignment: CDR1 MGHDK and CDR2 SYGVNS. The V gene end was trimmed by 7 bases and the J gene end by 14 bases; junction bases not matched to a gene: 5. The CDR3 has 11 amino acids. Here the CDR3 reads CASKGTGVEYF. The CDR3 nucleotides are TGTGCCAGCAAAGGGACAGGGGTCGAGTACTTC. Full variable domain (remainder filled in from reference TRBV25-1 and TRBJ2-4): EADIYQTPRYLVIGTGKKITLECSQTMGHDKMYWYQQDPGMELHLIHYSYGVNSTEKGDLSSESTVSRIRTEHFPLTLESARPSHTSQYLCASKGTGVEYFGAGTRLSVL.